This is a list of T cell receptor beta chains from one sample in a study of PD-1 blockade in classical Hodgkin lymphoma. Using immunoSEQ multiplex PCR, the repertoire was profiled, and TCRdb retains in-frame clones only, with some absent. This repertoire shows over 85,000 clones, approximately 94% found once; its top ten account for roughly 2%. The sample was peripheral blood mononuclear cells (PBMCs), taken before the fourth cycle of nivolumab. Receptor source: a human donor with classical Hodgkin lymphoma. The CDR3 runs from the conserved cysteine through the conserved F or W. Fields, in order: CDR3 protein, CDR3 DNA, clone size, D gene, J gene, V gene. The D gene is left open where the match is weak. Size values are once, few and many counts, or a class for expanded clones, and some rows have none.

cdr3_aa: CSVRGTGANYGYTF
cdr3_nt: TGCAGCGTTCGAGGGACAGGAGCGAACTATGGCTACACCTTC
clone_size: .
d_call: TRBD1
j_call: TRBJ1-2
v_call: TRBV29-1

cdr3_aa: CASSPASGQETQYF
cdr3_nt: TGTGCCAGCAGCCCAGCTAGCGGTCAAGAGACCCAGTACTTC
clone_size: once
d_call: TRBD2
j_call: TRBJ2-5
v_call: TRBV14

cdr3_aa: CASSPDRLAGGKETQYF
cdr3_nt: TGTGCCAGCAGCCCCGATCGACTAGCGGGGGGCAAGGAGACCCAGTACTTC
clone_size: .
d_call: TRBD2
j_call: TRBJ2-5
v_call: TRBV7-2

cdr3_aa: CASSDGTIRAQHF
cdr3_nt: TGTGCCAGCAGTGACGGGACCATCAGGGCCCAGCATTTT
clone_size: .
d_call: .
j_call: TRBJ1-5
v_call: TRBV28

cdr3_aa: CASSPLLSVMQGKLRNTEAFF
cdr3_nt: TGTGCCAGCAGTCCACTCTTATCAGTAATGCAGGGGAAATTGAGAAACACTGAAGCTTTCTTT
clone_size: .
d_call: .
j_call: TRBJ1-1
v_call: TRBV27

cdr3_aa: CASSIPGRSSGANVLTF
cdr3_nt: TGTGCCAGTAGTATCCCGGGACGGAGCTCTGGGGCCAACGTCCTGACTTTC
clone_size: .
d_call: .
j_call: TRBJ2-6
v_call: TRBV19

cdr3_aa: CASSLALLAKNIQYF
cdr3_nt: TGTGCCAGCAGCTTAGCCCTATTAGCCAAAAACATTCAGTACTTC
clone_size: .
d_call: .
j_call: TRBJ2-4
v_call: TRBV7-9

cdr3_aa: CASSPQPAYGCTF
cdr3_nt: TGTGCCAGCAGCCCCCAGCCGGCCTATGGCTGCACCTTC
clone_size: .
d_call: .
j_call: TRBJ1-2
v_call: TRBV14

cdr3_aa: CASSTRGRAVTGELFF
cdr3_nt: TGTGCCAGCAGTACAAGGGGCAGGGCTGTGACCGGGGAGCTGTTTTTT
clone_size: .
d_call: .
j_call: TRBJ2-2
v_call: TRBV25-1

cdr3_aa: CSAQGTPGAGEAFF
cdr3_nt: TGCAGCGCCCAAGGGACACCTGGGGCGGGTGAAGCTTTCTTT
clone_size: .
d_call: .
j_call: TRBJ1-1
v_call: TRBV29-1

cdr3_aa: CASSDNYGYTF
cdr3_nt: TGTGCCAGCAGCGATAACTATGGCTACACCTTC
clone_size: .
d_call: .
j_call: TRBJ1-2
v_call: TRBV9

cdr3_aa: CAIKTGVNTEAFF
cdr3_nt: TGTGCCATCAAAACAGGGGTTAACACTGAAGCTTTCTTT
clone_size: .
d_call: TRBD1
j_call: TRBJ1-1
v_call: TRBV10-3

cdr3_aa: CASSLTFGGGEQFF
cdr3_nt: TGTGCCAGCAGCTTAACGTTTGGAGGAGGTGAGCAGTTCTTC
clone_size: .
d_call: .
j_call: TRBJ2-1
v_call: TRBV7-3

cdr3_aa: CASSIVGGFNEQFF
cdr3_nt: TGTGCCAGCTCAATCGTCGGAGGGTTTAATGAGCAGTTCTTC
clone_size: .
d_call: .
j_call: TRBJ2-1
v_call: TRBV18

cdr3_aa: CASSSRDSSNEQFF
cdr3_nt: TGTGCCAGCAGTAGCCGGGACTCCTCAAATGAGCAGTTCTTC
clone_size: .
d_call: .
j_call: TRBJ2-1
v_call: TRBV27

cdr3_aa: CASTLRGTEAFF
cdr3_nt: TGTGCCAGCACCCTCAGGGGCACTGAAGCTTTCTTT
clone_size: once
d_call: .
j_call: TRBJ1-1
v_call: TRBV28

cdr3_aa: CASSYGTTGKTEAFF
cdr3_nt: TGTGCCAGCAGTTACGGGACGACAGGGAAAACTGAAGCTTTCTTT
clone_size: .
d_call: TRBD1
j_call: TRBJ1-1
v_call: TRBV6-5

cdr3_aa: CASSFSGSTDTQYF
cdr3_nt: TGTGCCAGCAGTTTCAGCGGGAGCACAGATACGCAGTATTTT
clone_size: .
d_call: .
j_call: TRBJ2-3
v_call: TRBV6-5

cdr3_aa: CASSLSGGAYEQYF
cdr3_nt: TGTGCCAGCAGCTTGTCGGGGGGAGCCTACGAGCAGTACTTC
clone_size: once
d_call: TRBD2
j_call: TRBJ2-7
v_call: TRBV5-4

cdr3_aa: CASSPPESWGVGTQYF
cdr3_nt: TGTGCCAGCTCACCCCCCGAGAGCTGGGGGGTAGGGACCCAGTACTTC
clone_size: .
d_call: .
j_call: TRBJ2-5
v_call: TRBV18